Shown below are 26 T cell receptor beta chains from a single sample sequenced in a study of blood T cell repertoires in COVID-19. Assay used: immunoSEQ multiplex PCR; TCRdb lists only in-frame clones, some missing. Found here are about 360,000 clones, about 88% of them singletons; the top ten hold about 7.6%. The sequenced sample consisted of peripheral blood. The source is a woman in her sixties or seventies with COVID-19, enrolled during active disease.

The J gene is TRBJ1-6, the V gene TRBV6-1; D gene ambiguous. This CDR3 region has 15 residues. The germline V gene has CDR1 MNHNS and CDR2 SASEGT. Trimming stripped 2 bases from V and 4 bases from J, with 9 bases between. The CDR3 coding sequence is TGTGCCAGCAGTGAACGGGGAGGTTATAATTCACCCCTCCACTTT. As protein: CASSERGGYNSPLHF.

The rearrangement uses TRBV7-2 and TRBJ1-6; TRBD1 agrees at 7 bases. The V segment lost 5 bases and the J segment 4 bases; nucleotides outside the gene matches: 8. CDR1 and CDR2 (germline): SGHTA, FQGNSA. The CDR3 runs 16 residues. The CDR3 here is CASSIRPGQYNSPLHF. The DNA for the CDR3 is TGTGCCAGCAGCATCCGCCCGGGACAGTATAATTCACCCCTCCACTTT.

The chain joins TRBV15 to TRBJ2-7, with TRBD2 matching 11 bases. Germline V gives CDR1 LNHNV, CDR2 YYDKDF (reference sequence). Trimming at V came to 1 base and at J to 6 bases, leaving 5 bases not matched to a gene. CDR3 length equals 15 residues. As DNA, the CDR3 is TGTGCCACCAGCAGAGTTAGCGGGGGGGCCTTCGAGCAGTACTTC. As protein: CATSRVSGGAFEQYF.

The rearrangement uses TRBV7-6 and TRBJ1-1; D unresolved. The CDR3 runs 14 residues. Trimming stripped 1 base from V and 1 base from J, with 7 bases between. Germline V CDR1 and CDR2: SGHVS, FNYEAQ. DNA for the CDR3: TGTGCCAGCAGCTTAGGTGGCAGGAACACTGAAGCTTTCTTT. Its protein product is CASSLGGRNTEAFF. Together with reference TRBV7-6 and TRBJ1-1, the CDR3 gives the full variable domain: GAGVSQSPRYKVTKRGQDVALRCDPISGHVSLYWYRQALGQGPEFLTYFNYEAQQDKSGLPNDRFSAERPEGSISTLTIQRTEQRDSAMYRCASSLGGRNTEAFFGQGTRLTVV.

This clone was recorded only once. The chain uses TRBV7-3 and TRBJ1-1; D might be TRBD1 (5 bases). The germline CDR1 and CDR2 sequences are SGHTA and FQGTGA. This CDR3 contains 14 residues. The V and J ends lost 5 bases and 0 bases respectively, with 10 bases between them. The CDR3 nucleotides are TGTGCCAGCAGCCCCATGGGGCTGAACACTGAAGCTTTCTTT. Protein product: CASSPMGLNTEAFF.

This clone has more than one count but fewer than ten. The chain combines TRBV27 with TRBJ1-1; perhaps TRBD1 as D (5 bases). The germline gives CDR1 MNHEY, CDR2 SMNVEV (reference sequence). Trimming removed 4 bases from V and 0 bases from J, with 6 bases in between. The length of the CDR3 is 13 residues. The CDR3 coding sequence is TGTGCCAGCAGTTCAGGGCTGAACACTGAAGCTTTCTTT. It encodes CASSSGLNTEAFF.

This clone turned up a few times. This chain joins TRBV5-1 and TRBJ1-2; D perhaps matches TRBD1 (6 bases). Trimming removed 5 bases from V and 7 bases from J, with 12 bases in between. Germline V gives CDR1 SGHRS, CDR2 YFSETQ. The CDR3 contains 12 residues. In DNA form, the CDR3 reads TGCGCCAGCAGTTACGACAGGTCTGGCTACACCTTC. It translates to CASSYDRSGYTF.

The V gene is TRBV27, the J gene TRBJ1-3, with D tentatively TRBD1 (6 bases). This CDR3 is built from 14 residues. The germline V gene encodes CDR1 MNHEY and CDR2 SMNVEV (reference sequence). With 4 bases removed from V and 0 bases from J, the gap between germline ends came to 7 bases. CDR3 region: CASSSGVSGNTIYF. The CDR3 bases are TGTGCCAGCAGTTCAGGGGTCTCTGGAAACACCATATATTTT.

This chain connects TRBV12-3 or TRBV12-4 to TRBJ1-2; 7 nucleotides agree with TRBD1. Trimming removed 5 bases from V and 7 bases from J; junction bases left unmatched: 7. The CDR3 extends over 13 amino acids. The CDR3 DNA reads as TGTGCCAGCAGTCCAGCAGGGGGACTTGGCTACACCTTC. This gives the protein CASSPAGGLGYTF.

The chain combines TRBV7-9 with TRBJ2-3, with 10 bases identical to TRBD2. Germline CDR1 and CDR2: SEHNR and FQNEAQ (reference sequence). This CDR3 spans 18 amino acids. Trimming at V came to 5 bases and at J to 4 bases, leaving 15 bases not matched to a gene. The DNA of the CDR3 is TGTGCCAGCAGCCCCAGGAGCGGGGGGGCCGTCTATGCAGATACGCAGTATTTT. This sequence encodes CASSPRSGGAVYADTQYF.

This rearrangement joins TRBV11-3 to TRBJ2-3; no reliable D call. The CDR3 totals 13 residues. CDR1 and CDR2 from the germline V gene are SGHNT and YENEEA. Trimming pared 5 bases from V and 4 bases from J, leaving 10 bases between. The CDR3 loop is CASSIQISDTQYF. The DNA of the CDR3 is TGTGCCAGCAGCATACAAATCTCAGATACGCAGTATTTT.

The genes are TRBV18 and TRBJ2-5; D remains unclear. CDR1 is KGHSH, CDR2 LQKENI, per germline. V was clipped by 5 bases and J by 3 bases, with 4 bases between them. The CDR3 sequence is 11 residues long. The CDR3 bases are TGTGCCAGCTCAGTTAAAGAGACCCAGTACTTC. It is translated as CASSVKETQYF.

Only a few counts were recorded for this clone. V and J are TRBV2 and TRBJ2-1; tentative D call: TRBD1 (5 bases). The CDR3 is 13 amino acids. Trimming removed 6 bases from V and 7 bases from J, with 13 bases in between. Germline V gives CDR1 SNHLY, CDR2 FYNNEI. CDR3 nucleotide sequence: TGTGCCAGCAGGCCTACAGGAGTTAATGAGCAGTTCTTC. Translation: CASRPTGVNEQFF.

The chain couples TRBV11-3 to TRBJ1-5; 10 positions match TRBD1. This CDR3 spans 18 amino acids. The J segment lost 1 base and the V segment lost 3 bases, leaving 9 bases of the junction unmatched. The germline V gene encodes CDR1 SGHNT and CDR2 YENEEA. CDR3 sequence: CASSFETGGERSNQPQHF. The CDR3 DNA is TGTGCCAGCAGCTTTGAGACAGGGGGCGAAAGAAGCAATCAGCCCCAGCATTTT.

This clone was counted a single time. The chain employs TRBV28 and TRBJ2-7, with TRBD1 matching 8 bases. The trim removed 0 bases at V and 5 bases at J, leaving 6 bases unmatched. The V gene's germline CDR1 is MDHEN and CDR2 SYDVKM. The length of the CDR3 is 15 residues. CDR3 sequence reads: CASSLWGQGADEQYF. The CDR3 DNA is TGTGCCAGCAGTTTATGGGGTCAGGGGGCCGACGAGCAGTACTTC. Filled out from reference TRBV28 and TRBJ2-7, the complete variable domain reads DVKVTQSSRYLVKRTGEKVFLECVQDMDHENMFWYRQDPGLGLRLIYFSYDVKMKEKGDIPEGYSVSREKKERFSLILESASTNQTSMYLCASSLWGQGADEQYFGPGTRLTVT.

The rearrangement joins TRBV3-1 (or the pseudogene TRBV3-2) to TRBJ2-7; TRBD1 is a possible D gene (5 bases). Germline-derived CDR1 and CDR2 are LGHDT and YNNKEL (reference sequence). This CDR3 contains 14 residues. V was pared by 3 bases and J by 7 bases, with 16 bases between. The CDR3 region is CASSQAQSRVEQYF. In DNA, the CDR3 is TGTGCCAGCAGCCAGGCCCAGAGCAGGGTAGAGCAGTACTTC.

The chain uses TRBV7-2 and TRBJ2-3, with 7 positions matching TRBD2. V shed 5 bases and J 1 base; nucleotides not matched to a gene: 12. Germline CDR1 reads SGHTA; CDR2 reads FQGNSA. The CDR3 runs 17 residues. The CDR3 spells CASSRQTGAGGTDTQYF. The CDR3 DNA reads as TGTGCCAGCAGCCGCCAGACTGGGGCGGGGGGCACAGATACGCAGTATTTT. The full variable domain, completed using reference TRBV7-2 and TRBJ2-3, is GAGVSQSPSNKVTEKGKDVELRCDPISGHTALYWYRQSLGQGLEFLIYFQGNSAPDKSGLPSDRFSAERTGGSVSTLTIQRTQQEDSAVYLCASSRQTGAGGTDTQYFGPGTRLTVL.

The chain carries TRBV7-9 and TRBJ1-4; D remains unclear. The CDR3 runs 13 residues. CDR1 and CDR2 (germline): SEHNR, FQNEAQ (reference sequence). V lost 2 bases and J lost 4, with 5 bases in between. CDR3 coding DNA: TGTGCCAGCAGCTTAACAGATAATGAAAAACTGTTTTTT. It codes for CASSLTDNEKLFF.

The gene calls are TRBV5-5 and TRBJ2-2; 16 nucleotides agree with TRBD2. The germline CDR1 and CDR2 sequences are SGHKS and YYEKEE (reference sequence). The CDR3 extends over 17 amino acids. V shed 1 base, J shed 5 bases, and the junction held 2 bases outside the gene matches. The CDR3 sequence is CASSLTGLAGGTGELFF. DNA for the CDR3: TGTGCCAGCAGCTTGACGGGACTAGCGGGGGGGACCGGGGAGCTGTTTTTT.

The chain couples TRBV27 to TRBJ1-1, with D possibly TRBD1 on 6 matching bases. Germline-derived CDR1 and CDR2 are MNHEY and SMNVEV (reference sequence). Between the trimmed V and J ends, which lost 5 bases and 4 bases, there was a span of 14 bases. The CDR3 loop spans 14 amino acids. In DNA form, the CDR3 reads TGTGCCAGCAGTGCCTTAGGGGGACCCACTGAAGCTTTCTTT. Translating it yields CASSALGGPTEAFF.

The chain recombines TRBV7-9 with TRBJ2-7; a weak D match, TRBD2 (7 bases). The CDR3 is 14 amino acids. Germline V gene lookup returns CDR1 SEHNR and CDR2 FQNEAQ (reference sequence). Trimming shortened V by 7 bases and J by 2 bases, and 15 bases separated the two germline ends. This chain's CDR3 is CASTERGGTYEQYF. The CDR3 DNA reads as TGTGCCAGCACCGAAAGGGGGGGAACCTACGAGCAGTACTTC.

V usage is TRBV4-2 and J usage is TRBJ2-7; TRBD1 agrees at 10 bases. The CDR3 covers 18 residues. CDR1 and CDR2 (germline): LGHNA, YNFKEQ. The V segment lost 2 bases and the J segment 0 bases; nucleotides outside the gene matches: 10. The CDR3 sequence: CASSQLVGTGATSYEQYF. The CDR3 DNA reads TGTGCCAGCAGCCAACTCGTCGGGACAGGGGCCACCTCCTACGAGCAGTACTTC.

This clone was detected a few times. The rearrangement uses TRBV11-3 and TRBJ2-3; 7 nucleotides match TRBD2. Germline-derived CDR1 and CDR2 are SGHNT and YENEEA. This CDR3 region has 16 residues. V dropped 5 bases and J dropped 2; count of bases not matched to a gene: 10. The CDR3 nucleotides read TGTGCCAGCAGCCGTCCACTAGCGCAAAACACAGATACGCAGTATTTT. It is translated as CASSRPLAQNTDTQYF.

The rearrangement links TRBV2 to TRBJ1-6; the D is unclear. This CDR3 has 13 residues. The germline V gene encodes CDR1 SNHLY and CDR2 FYNNEI. Trimming left V 6 bases short and J 7 bases short, with 10 bases between. The CDR3 nucleotides are TGTGCCAGCAGGCGGCAGTCAAATTCACCCCTCCACTTT. This sequence encodes CASRRQSNSPLHF.

The chain employs TRBV6-5 and TRBJ1-2, with 10 positions matching TRBD1. Germline CDR1 and CDR2: MNHEY and SVGAGI. V gave up 6 bases and J gave up 4 bases; unmatched junction bases: 2. This CDR3 has 13 residues. The CDR3 DNA reads as TGTGCCAGCAGGGGACAGGGGATCTATGGCTACACCTTC. Its protein is CASRGQGIYGYTF.

The gene calls are TRBV11-2 and TRBJ1-1, with D unclear. V was shortened by 3 bases and J by 6 bases, with 8 bases between the two germline ends. The CDR3 is 12 residues long. Germline V CDR1 and CDR2: SGHAT, FQNNGV. Here the CDR3 DNA reads TGTGCCAGCAGCTTTTCCGGGTCTGAAGCTTTCTTT. Translation: CASSFSGSEAFF.